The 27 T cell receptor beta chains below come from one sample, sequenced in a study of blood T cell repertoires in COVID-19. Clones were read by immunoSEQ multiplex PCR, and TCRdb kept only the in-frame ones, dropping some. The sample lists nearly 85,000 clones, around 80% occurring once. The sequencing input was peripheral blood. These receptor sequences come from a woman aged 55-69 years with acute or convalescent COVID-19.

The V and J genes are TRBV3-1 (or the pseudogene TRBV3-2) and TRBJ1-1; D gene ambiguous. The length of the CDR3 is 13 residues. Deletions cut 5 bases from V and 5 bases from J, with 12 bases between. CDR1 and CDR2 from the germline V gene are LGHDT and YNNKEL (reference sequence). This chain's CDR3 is CASSSKGVTEAFF. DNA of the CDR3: TGTGCCAGCAGCAGCAAGGGAGTTACTGAAGCTTTCTTT.

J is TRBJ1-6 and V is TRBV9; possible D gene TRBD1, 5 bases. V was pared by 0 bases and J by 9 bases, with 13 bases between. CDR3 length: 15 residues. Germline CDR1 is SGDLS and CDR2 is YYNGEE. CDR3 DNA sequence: TGTGCCAGCAGCGTAGAGGTAGGGGAGGCTTCACCCCTCCACTTT. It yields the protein CASSVEVGEASPLHF.

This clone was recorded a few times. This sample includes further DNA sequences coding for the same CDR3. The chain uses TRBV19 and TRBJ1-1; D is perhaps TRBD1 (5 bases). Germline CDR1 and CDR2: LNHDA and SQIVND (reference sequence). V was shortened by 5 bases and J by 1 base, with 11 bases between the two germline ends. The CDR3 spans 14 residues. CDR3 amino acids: CASSLGTGNTEAFF. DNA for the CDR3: TGTGCCAGTAGTCTCGGGACTGGGAACACTGAAGCTTTCTTT.

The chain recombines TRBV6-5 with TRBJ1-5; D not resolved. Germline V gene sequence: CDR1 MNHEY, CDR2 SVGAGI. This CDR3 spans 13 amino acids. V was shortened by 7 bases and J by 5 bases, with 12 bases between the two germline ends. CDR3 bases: TGTGCCAGCACACAGTTTTTGCATCAGCCCCAGCATTTT. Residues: CASTQFLHQPQHF.

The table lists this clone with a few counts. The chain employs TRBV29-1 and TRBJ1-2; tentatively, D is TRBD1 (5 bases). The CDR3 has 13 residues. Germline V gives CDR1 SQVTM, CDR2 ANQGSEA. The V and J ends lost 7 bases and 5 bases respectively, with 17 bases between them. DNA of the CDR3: TGCAGCGCGGGGACGGGGAGTTTGTATGGCTACACCTTC. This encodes CSAGTGSLYGYTF. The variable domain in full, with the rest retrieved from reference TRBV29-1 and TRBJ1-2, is SAVISQKPSRDICQRGTSLTIQCQVDSQVTMMFWYRQQPGQSLTLIATANQGSEATYESGFVIDKFPISRPNLTFSTLTVSNMSPEDSSIYLCSAGTGSLYGYTFGSGTRLTVV.

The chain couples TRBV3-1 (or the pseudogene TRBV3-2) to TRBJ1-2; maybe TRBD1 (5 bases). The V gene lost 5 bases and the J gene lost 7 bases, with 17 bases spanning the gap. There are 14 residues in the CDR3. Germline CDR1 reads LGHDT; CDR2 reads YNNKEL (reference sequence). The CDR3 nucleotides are TGTGCCAGCAGCGACCGGGACTCGTACCGTGGCTACACCTTC. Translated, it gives CASSDRDSYRGYTF.

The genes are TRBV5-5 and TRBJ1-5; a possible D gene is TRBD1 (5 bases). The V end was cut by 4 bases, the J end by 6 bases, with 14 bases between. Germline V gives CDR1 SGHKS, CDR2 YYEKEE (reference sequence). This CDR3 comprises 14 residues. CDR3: CASSRDDRIQPQHF. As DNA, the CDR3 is TGTGCCAGCAGCCGAGATGACAGAATTCAGCCCCAGCATTTT.

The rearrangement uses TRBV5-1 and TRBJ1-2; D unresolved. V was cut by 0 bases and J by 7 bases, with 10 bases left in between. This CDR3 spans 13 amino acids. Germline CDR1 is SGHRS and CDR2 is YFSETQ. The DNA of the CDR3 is TGCGCCAGCAGCTTGGTCCGGGAAGGTGGCTACACCTTC. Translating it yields CASSLVREGGYTF.

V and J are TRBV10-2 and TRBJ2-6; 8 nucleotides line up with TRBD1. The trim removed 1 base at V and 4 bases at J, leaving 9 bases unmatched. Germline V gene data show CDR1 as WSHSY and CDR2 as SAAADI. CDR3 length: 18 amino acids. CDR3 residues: CASSELDRGAAGANVLTF. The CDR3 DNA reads TGCGCCAGCAGTGAGTTAGACAGGGGCGCAGCCGGGGCCAACGTCCTGACTTTC.

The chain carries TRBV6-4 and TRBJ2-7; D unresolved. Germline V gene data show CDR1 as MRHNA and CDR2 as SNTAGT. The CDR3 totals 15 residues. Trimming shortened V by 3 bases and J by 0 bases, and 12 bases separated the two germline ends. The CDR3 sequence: CASSEMNSLSYEQYF. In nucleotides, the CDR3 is TGTGCCAGCAGTGAAATGAACAGCCTCTCCTACGAGCAGTACTTC.

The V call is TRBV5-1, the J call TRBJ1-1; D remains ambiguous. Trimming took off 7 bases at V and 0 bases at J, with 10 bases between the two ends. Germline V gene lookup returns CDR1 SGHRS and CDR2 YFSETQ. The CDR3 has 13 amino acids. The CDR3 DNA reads TGCGCCAGCCGGGTGGAGATGAACACTGAAGCTTTCTTT. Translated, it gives CASRVEMNTEAFF.

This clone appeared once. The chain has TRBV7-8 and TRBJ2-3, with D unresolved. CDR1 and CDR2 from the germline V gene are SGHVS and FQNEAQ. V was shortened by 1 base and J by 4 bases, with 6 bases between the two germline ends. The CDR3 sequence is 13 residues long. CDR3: CASSLGYSDTQYF. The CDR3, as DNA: TGTGCCAGCAGCTTAGGATACTCAGATACGCAGTATTTT. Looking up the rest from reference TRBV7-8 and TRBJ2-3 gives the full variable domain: GAGVSQSPRYKVAKRGQDVALRCDPISGHVSLFWYQQALGQGPEFLTYFQNEAQLDKSGLPSDRFFAERPEGSVSTLKIQRTQQEDSAVYLCASSLGYSDTQYFGPGTRLTVL.

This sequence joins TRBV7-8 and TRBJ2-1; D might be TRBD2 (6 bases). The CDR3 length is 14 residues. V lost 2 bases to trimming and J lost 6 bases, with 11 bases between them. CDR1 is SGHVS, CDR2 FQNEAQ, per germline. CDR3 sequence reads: CASSLQTSANEQFF. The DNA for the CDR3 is TGTGCCAGCAGCTTACAGACTAGTGCCAATGAGCAGTTCTTC.

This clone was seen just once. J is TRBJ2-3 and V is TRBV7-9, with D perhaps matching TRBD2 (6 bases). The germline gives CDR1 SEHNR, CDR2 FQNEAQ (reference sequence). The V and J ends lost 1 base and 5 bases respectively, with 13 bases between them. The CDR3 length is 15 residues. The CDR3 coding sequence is TGTGCCAGCAGCTTAGGGGGGAGGATGGGAGATACGCAGTATTTT. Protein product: CASSLGGRMGDTQYF.

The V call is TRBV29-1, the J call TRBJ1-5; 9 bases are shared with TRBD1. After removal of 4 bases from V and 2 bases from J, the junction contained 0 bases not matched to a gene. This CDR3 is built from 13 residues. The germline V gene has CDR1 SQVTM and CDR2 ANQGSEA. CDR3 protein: CSVGQGGNQPQHF. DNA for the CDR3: TGCAGCGTTGGACAGGGGGGCAATCAGCCCCAGCATTTT.

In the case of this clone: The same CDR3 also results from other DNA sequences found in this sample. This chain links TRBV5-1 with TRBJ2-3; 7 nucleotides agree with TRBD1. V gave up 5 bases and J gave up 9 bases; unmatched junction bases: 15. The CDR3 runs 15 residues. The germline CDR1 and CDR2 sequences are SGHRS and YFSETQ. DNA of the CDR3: TGCGCCAGCAGTTTAACGACAGGGACGTTGGGGACGCAGTATTTT. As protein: CASSLTTGTLGTQYF.

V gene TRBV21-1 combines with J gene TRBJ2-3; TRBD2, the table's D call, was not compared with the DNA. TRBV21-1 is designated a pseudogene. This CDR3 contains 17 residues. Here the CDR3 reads CASSQGTSGGEADTQYF. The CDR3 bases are TGTGCCAGCAGCCAGGGGACTAGCGGGGGGGAGGCAGATACGCAGTATTTT.

CDR3 loop: CASSPQGAEAFF. The CDR3 DNA reads TGTGCCAGCAGCCCCCAGGGGGCTGAAGCTTTCTTT. The chain is built from TRBV7-8 and TRBJ1-1; 7 positions agree with TRBD1. The CDR3 runs 12 residues. Germline trimming cut 5 bases from V and 6 bases from J; bases unmatched to any gene: 3. Per the germline V gene, CDR1 is SGHVS and CDR2 is FQNEAQ.

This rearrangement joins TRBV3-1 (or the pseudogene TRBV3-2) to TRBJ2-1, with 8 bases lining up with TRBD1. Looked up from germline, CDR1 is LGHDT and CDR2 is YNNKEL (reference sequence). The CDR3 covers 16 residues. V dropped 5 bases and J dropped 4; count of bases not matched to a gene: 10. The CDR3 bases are TGTGCCAGCAGCTCCCAACCGGGACAGGTTTACAATGAGCAGTTCTTC. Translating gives CASSSQPGQVYNEQFF.

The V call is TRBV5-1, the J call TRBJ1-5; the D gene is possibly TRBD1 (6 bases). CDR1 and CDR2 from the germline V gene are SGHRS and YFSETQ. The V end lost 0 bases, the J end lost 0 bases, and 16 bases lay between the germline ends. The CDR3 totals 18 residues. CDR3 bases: TGCGCCAGCAGCTTGGGGCCACCGACAGGTTATAGCAATCAGCCCCAGCATTTT. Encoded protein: CASSLGPPTGYSNQPQHF.

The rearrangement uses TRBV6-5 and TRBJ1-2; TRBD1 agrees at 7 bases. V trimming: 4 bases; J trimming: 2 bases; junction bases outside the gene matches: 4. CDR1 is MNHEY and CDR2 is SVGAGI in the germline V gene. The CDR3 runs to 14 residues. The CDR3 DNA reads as TGTGCCAGCAGTTCTGGGGGACAGAACTATGGCTACACCTTC. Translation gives CASSSGGQNYGYTF.

CDR3 in DNA: TGTGCCAGCAGTGAAACAGTTAACTATGGCTACACCTTC. The encoded protein is CASSETVNYGYTF. The gene calls are TRBV2 and TRBJ1-2; D is unclear. Per the germline V gene, CDR1 is SNHLY and CDR2 is FYNNEI. Trimming took off 2 bases at V and 1 base at J, with 5 bases between the two ends. CDR3 size: 13 residues.

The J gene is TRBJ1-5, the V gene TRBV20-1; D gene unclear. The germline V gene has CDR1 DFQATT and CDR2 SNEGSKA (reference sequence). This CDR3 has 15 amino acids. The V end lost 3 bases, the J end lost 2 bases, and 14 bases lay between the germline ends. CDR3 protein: CSASLPGVGNQPQHF. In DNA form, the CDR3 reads TGCAGTGCTAGTCTTCCGGGAGTTGGCAATCAGCCCCAGCATTTT.

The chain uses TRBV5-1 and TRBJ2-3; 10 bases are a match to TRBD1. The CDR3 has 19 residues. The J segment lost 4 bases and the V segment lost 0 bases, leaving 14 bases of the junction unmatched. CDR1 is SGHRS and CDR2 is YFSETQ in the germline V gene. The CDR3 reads CASSLALTGQGGSADTQYF. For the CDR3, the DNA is TGCGCCAGCAGCTTGGCCTTAACAGGACAGGGGGGGTCGGCAGATACGCAGTATTTT.

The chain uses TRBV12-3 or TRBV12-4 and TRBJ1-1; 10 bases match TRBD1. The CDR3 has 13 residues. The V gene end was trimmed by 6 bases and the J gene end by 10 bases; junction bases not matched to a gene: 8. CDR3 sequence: CASRETGGEIAFF. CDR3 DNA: TGTGCCAGCAGGGAGACAGGGGGCGAGATAGCTTTCTTT.

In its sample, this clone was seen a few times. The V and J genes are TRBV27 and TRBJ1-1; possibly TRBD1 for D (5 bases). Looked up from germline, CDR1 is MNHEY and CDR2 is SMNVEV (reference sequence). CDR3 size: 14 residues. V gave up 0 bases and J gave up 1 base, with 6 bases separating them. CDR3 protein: CASSLSGANTEAFF. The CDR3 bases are TGTGCCAGCAGTTTATCAGGGGCGAACACTGAAGCTTTCTTT.

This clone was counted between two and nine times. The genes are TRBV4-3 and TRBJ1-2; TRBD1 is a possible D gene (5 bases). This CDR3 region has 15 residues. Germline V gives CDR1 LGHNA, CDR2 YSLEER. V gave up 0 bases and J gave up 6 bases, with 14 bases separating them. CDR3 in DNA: TGCGCCAGCAGCCAAGATGGGCAGGGAGGACATGGCTACACCTTC. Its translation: CASSQDGQGGHGYTF.